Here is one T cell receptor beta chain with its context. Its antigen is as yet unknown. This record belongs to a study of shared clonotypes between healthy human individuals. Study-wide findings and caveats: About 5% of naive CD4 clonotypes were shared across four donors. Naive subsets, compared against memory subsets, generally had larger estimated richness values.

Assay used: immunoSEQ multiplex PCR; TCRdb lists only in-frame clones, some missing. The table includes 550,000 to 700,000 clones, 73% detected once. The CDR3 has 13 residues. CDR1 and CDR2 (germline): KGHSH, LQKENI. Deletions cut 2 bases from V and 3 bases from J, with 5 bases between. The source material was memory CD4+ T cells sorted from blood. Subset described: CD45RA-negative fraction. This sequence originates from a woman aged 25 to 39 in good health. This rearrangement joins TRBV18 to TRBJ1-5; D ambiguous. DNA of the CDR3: TGTGCCAGCTCACCAGACATCAATCAGCCCCAGCATTTT. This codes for CASSPDINQPQHF.